This T cell receptor beta chain is drawn from a study of shared clonotypes between healthy human individuals. This CDR3 has 16 residues. The J segment lost 3 bases and the V segment lost 3 bases, leaving 7 bases of the junction unmatched. The germline gives CDR1 MGHDK, CDR2 SYGVNS. Naive CD45RA+ and memory CD45RA-negative subsets were split from CD4+ cells. Assay used: immunoSEQ multiplex PCR; TCRdb lists only in-frame clones, some missing. The sample has approximately 2.5 million clones, roughly 93% seen once. This TCR derives from a man in his late teens or twenties in good health. Some clones in this sample may be carry-over from other donors' samples. The sequenced material came from naive CD4+ T cells from PBMCs. As to subset: CD45RA+ positively selected. The chain recombines TRBV25-1 with TRBJ2-7; 11 bases are a match to TRBD2. In nucleotides, the CDR3 is TGTGCCAGCAGTGAGAACCTAGCGGGAGGTAGCTACGAGCAGTACTTC. It translates to CASSENLAGGSYEQYF.